The present T cell receptor beta chain was sequenced within a study of blood T cell repertoires in COVID-19. Study in general: Donors in the United States, Italy and Spain gave samples during acute or convalescent COVID-19. PBMCs, B-cell-depleted T cells, or T cells provided the cDNA or gDNA that made up the material.

The CDR3 is made up of 19 amino acids. Authors' data handling: The assay estimated nucleated cells by amplifying reference gene primers. Only in-frame clones appear in the TCRdb table, and some are missing; sequencing was by immunoSEQ multiplex PCR. That table furnishes V, J and clone size, whereas the DNA furnished D and trimming. The sample yields hundreds of thousands of clones, approximately 90% seen once. The rearrangement uses TRBV12-2 and TRBJ2-2; TRBD2 is the table's D call and was not checked against the DNA. TRBV12-2 is a documented pseudogene. Material: peripheral blood. The receptor comes from a woman between 50 and 59 years old who had recovered from COVID-19. The CDR3 region is CASRYTDVKGGRGTGELFF. CDR3 nucleotide sequence: TGTGCAAGTCGCTACACCGATGTAAAGGGGGGGCGCGGCACCGGGGAGCTGTTTTTT.